A single sample gave rise to the 3 T cell receptor beta chains below, sequenced in a study of cytomegalovirus exposure and HLA in healthy donors. Produced via immunoSEQ multiplex PCR; TCRdb's table is partial and in-frame only. The table includes 100,000 to 150,000 clones, 75% to 90% detected once. The material sequenced was PBMCs. Receptor source: a woman aged 18-29 years in good health and CMV-seronegative.

The chain joins TRBV12-5 to TRBJ2-3; 9 bases map to TRBD1. Germline trimming cut 5 bases from V and 1 base from J; bases unmatched to any gene: 4. CDR3 length: 15 amino acids. Germline CDR1 is LGHNT and CDR2 is FRNRAP. Here the CDR3 reads CASGPRQGGTDTQYF. Here the CDR3 DNA reads TGTGCTAGTGGTCCCCGACAGGGGGGCACAGATACGCAGTATTTT.

This clone has more than one count but fewer than ten. This chain uses TRBV5-1 with TRBJ2-7; D possibly corresponds to TRBD1 (6 bases). The CDR3 covers 13 residues. CDR1 is SGHRS, CDR2 YFSETQ, per germline. With 4 bases removed from V and 3 bases from J, the gap between germline ends came to 11 bases. The DNA for the CDR3 is TGCGCCAGCAGCACTACAGGGTTCTACGAGCAGTACTTC. Its protein product is CASSTTGFYEQYF.

The chain carries TRBV7-9 and TRBJ2-7, with TRBD2 identical over 7 bases. V lost 6 bases, J lost 3 bases, and 14 bases stayed unmatched. Germline V CDR1 and CDR2: SEHNR, FQNEAQ (reference sequence). This CDR3 contains 16 residues. The chain's CDR3 is CASSPPTGTTGYEQYF. The CDR3 bases are TGTGCCAGCAGTCCGCCTACCGGGACTACCGGCTACGAGCAGTACTTC. Looking up the rest from reference TRBV7-9 and TRBJ2-7 gives the full variable domain: DTGVSQNPRHKITKRGQNVTFRCDPISEHNRLYWYRQTLGQGPEFLTYFQNEAQLEKSRLLSDRFSAERPKGSFSTLEIQRTEQGDSAMYLCASSPPTGTTGYEQYFGPGTRLTVT.